This TCR beta chain was captured by sequencing in a study of blood T cell repertoires in COVID-19. Looking at the study overall: Samples of COVID-19 (acute and convalescent) were obtained from the United States, Italy and Spain. T cells, B-cell-depleted T cells, or PBMCs supplied cDNA or gDNA.

The length of the CDR3 is 14 residues. V was clipped by 4 bases and J by 6 bases; unmatched bases: 3. From germline, CDR1 is MNHEY and CDR2 SVGAGI. As processed by the authors: Counts of nucleated cells, estimated from reference gene primer amplification, were obtained. Assay: immunoSEQ multiplex PCR; the TCRdb copy retains only in-frame clones and omits some. The D gene and trimming were derived from the DNA, and the V and J assignments and clone size from that table. The data show some 150,000 clones, with approximately 81% seen just once and roughly 34% held by the top ten. The chain joins TRBV6-5 to TRBJ1-2, with TRBD1 matching 12 bases. The sample taken for sequencing was peripheral blood. This receptor was taken from a human donor in a cohort sampled during active COVID-19. The chain's CDR3 is CASSSGQGADGYTF. The CDR3 DNA is TGTGCCAGCAGTTCGGGACAGGGGGCGGATGGCTACACCTTC.